These 15 T cell receptor beta chains came from one sample sequenced in a study of T-cell reconstitution after alpha-beta-depleted transplantation in children. Preparation of the TCRbeta library used unique molecular identifiers. From the PCR reads, TCRdb called clonotypes with MiXCR, one entry per CDR3 protein. Here the sample spans around 140,000 distinct CDR3 sequences, about 9% being singletons. The input for sequencing was PBMCs, mostly from graft donor cells, taken 180 days after TCRalphabeta/CD19-depleted stem cell transplant. These receptors originate from a female patient aged 2 to 10 who had a stem cell transplant for congenital amegakaryocytic thrombocytopenia, so the T cells may come from the graft donor.

The V call is TRBV23-1, the J call TRBJ2-7; D remains unclear. TRBV23-1 is sorted into the ORF group, with uncertain function. CDR3 length equals 11 residues. Deletions cut 3 bases from V and 5 bases from J, with 5 bases between. The CDR3 is CASSQVDEQYF. The CDR3 DNA reads as TGCGCCAGCAGTCAGGTTGACGAGCAGTACTTC.

This clonotype has just a few counts. V usage is TRBV4-1 and J usage is TRBJ2-6; D gene unclear. CDR3 length equals 17 residues. Germline loops: CDR1 MGHRA, CDR2 YSYEKL. The V and J ends lost 1 base and 4 bases respectively, with 14 bases between them. DNA for the CDR3: TGCGCCAGCAGCCAAGTACCTCTTATGGCGGGGGCCAACGTCCTGACTTTC. Residues: CASSQVPLMAGANVLTF.

This clonotype appeared many times. The rearrangement joins TRBV18 to TRBJ1-4; D ambiguous. Trimming took off 3 bases at V and 0 bases at J, with 2 bases between the two ends. This CDR3 is 13 amino acids long. Germline V gives CDR1 KGHSH, CDR2 LQKENI. This CDR3 is CASSPATNEKLFF. The DNA of the CDR3 is TGTGCCAGCTCACCCGCAACTAATGAAAAACTGTTTTTT.

The chain has TRBV7-6 and TRBJ2-3; D may correspond to TRBD1 or TRBD2 (5 bases each). Per the germline V gene, CDR1 is SGHVS and CDR2 is FNYEAQ. The CDR3 has 18 amino acids. Trimming removed 2 bases from V and 5 bases from J, with 23 bases in between. The CDR3 loop is CASSLNRWPGSGIDTQYF. For the CDR3, the DNA is TGTGCCAGCAGCTTAAACAGGTGGCCAGGGAGCGGAATAGATACGCAGTATTTT.

This clonotype was detected a few times. V is TRBV11-1 and J is TRBJ2-2; no clear D gene. This CDR3 has 13 amino acids. The germline V gene encodes CDR1 SGHAT and CDR2 FQDESV (reference sequence). Trimming pared 5 bases from V and 5 bases from J, leaving 9 bases between. CDR3 region: CASSRRPTGELFF. Here the CDR3 DNA reads TGTGCCAGCAGCCGACGGCCGACCGGGGAGCTGTTTTTT.

The table lists this clonotype with many counts. This chain links TRBV5-1 with TRBJ1-4; TRBD1 is a possible D gene (6 bases). The V end was cut by 3 bases, the J end by 6 bases, with 18 bases between. From germline, CDR1 is SGHRS and CDR2 YFSETQ. This CDR3 is built from 16 residues. The CDR3: CASSWTGGGGDEKLFF. In DNA form, the CDR3 reads TGCGCCAGCAGCTGGACCGGCGGGGGCGGGGATGAAAAACTGTTTTTT.

This clonotype came up many times. The rearrangement links TRBV7-9 to TRBJ2-3; D unclear. The germline V gene encodes CDR1 SEHNR and CDR2 FQNEAQ (reference sequence). Trimming removed 5 bases from V and 7 bases from J, with 7 bases in between. The CDR3 is made up of 11 amino acids. The CDR3: CASSLSYTQYF. DNA for the CDR3: TGTGCCAGCAGCCTTAGTTATACGCAGTATTTT.

The chain has TRBV5-5 and TRBJ2-3, with 11 bases matching TRBD2. Germline V lookup: CDR1 SGHKS, CDR2 YYEKEE (reference sequence). The length of the CDR3 is 15 residues. V shed 2 bases, J shed 5 bases, and the junction held 4 bases outside the gene matches. CDR3: CASSFTSGRGDTQYF. The CDR3 DNA reads as TGTGCCAGCAGCTTTACTAGCGGGAGAGGAGATACGCAGTATTTT.

The rearrangement joins TRBV28 to TRBJ2-4, with TRBD2 identical over 13 bases. The ends lost 8 bases at V and 4 bases at J; junction bases unmatched: 20. In germline, CDR1 is MDHEN, CDR2 SYDVKM. This CDR3 spans 20 amino acids. CDR3 sequence (DNA): TGTGCCAGCCGCCCCCAGGGGGGACTAGCGGGGAGGGGGGAAAAAAACATTCAGTACTTC. It is translated as CASRPQGGLAGRGEKNIQYF.

This clonotype was observed at least ten times. The rearrangement links TRBV20-1 to TRBJ2-7; the match to TRBD1 covers 8 bases. Trimming cost V 6 bases and J 2 bases; bases outside gene matches: 6. The germline V gene has CDR1 DFQATT and CDR2 SNEGSKA (reference sequence). The CDR3 runs 13 residues. The CDR3 reads CSAHPQGAYEQYF. In nucleotides, the CDR3 is TGCAGTGCCCACCCACAGGGGGCCTACGAGCAGTACTTC.

This clonotype was seen many times. This rearrangement joins TRBV5-6 to TRBJ2-1, with a possible D match to TRBD1 (5 bases). CDR3 length: 18 amino acids. CDR1 is SGHDT, CDR2 YYEEEE, per germline. Trimming pared 0 bases from V and 3 bases from J, leaving 19 bases between. DNA for the CDR3: TGTGCCAGCAGCTTGGGACAGTCAAGAGTGTTTTTCTACAATGAGCAGTTCTTC. Amino acids: CASSLGQSRVFFYNEQFF.

The chain has TRBV13 and TRBJ2-3; 7 bases fit TRBD2. Germline-derived CDR1 and CDR2 are PRHDT and FYEKMQ (reference sequence). The CDR3 is 16 amino acids. J lost 0 bases, V lost 5 bases, and 8 bases had no gene match. The DNA for the CDR3 is TGTGCCAGCAGCCCCCGGGGAGGGGCGAGCACAGATACGCAGTATTTT. Translation: CASSPRGGASTDTQYF.

There are many counts of this clonotype. J is TRBJ2-4 and V is TRBV20-1, with D uncertain. Trimming left V 8 bases short and J 2 bases short, with 13 bases between. This CDR3 has 13 residues. In germline, CDR1 is DFQATT, CDR2 SNEGSKA (reference sequence). The CDR3 spells CSPFAATKNIQYF. CDR3 bases: TGCAGTCCCTTCGCAGCCACCAAAAACATTCAGTACTTC.

This clonotype was seen many times. The rearrangement uses TRBV28 and TRBJ2-2, with D uncertain. The CDR3 spans 16 residues. Germline CDR1 is MDHEN and CDR2 is SYDVKM. Trimming pared 5 bases from V and 2 bases from J, leaving 15 bases between. The CDR3 DNA sequence: TGTGCCAGCAGTGATTGGGAAGTCTATAACACCGGGGAGCTGTTTTTT. It encodes CASSDWEVYNTGELFF.

At least ten counts were recorded for this clonotype. The rearrangement joins TRBV12-3 or TRBV12-4 to TRBJ2-7; 11 bases align to TRBD1. V was clipped by 6 bases and J by 4 bases; unmatched bases: 5. The CDR3 is 14 amino acids. The CDR3 DNA sequence: TGTGCCAGCAGGAGGACAGGGGGCTATTACGAGCAGTACTTC. It specifies CASRRTGGYYEQYF.